A selection of T cell receptor beta chains follows, all from one sample in a study of blood T cell repertoires in COVID-19. Sequencing used immunoSEQ multiplex PCR; TCRdb keeps in-frame clones, though not all of them. The sample has just over 60,000 clones; about three quarters are singletons. The sequenced sample was peripheral blood. These receptor sequences come from a man younger than 45 with COVID-19, enrolled during active disease. Each CDR3 is given with its conserved first and last residue. The D gene is left open where the match is weak.

CDR3: CAWGRTNSPLHF
V: TRBV30
J: TRBJ1-6
D: -

CDR3: CASTTFRGDLSNQPQHF
V: TRBV7-2
J: TRBJ1-5
D: -

CDR3: CASSRLAGGPDEQFF
V: TRBV6-2/TRBV6-3
J: TRBJ2-1
D: TRBD2

CDR3: CAWTGTSWFAGELFF
V: TRBV30
J: TRBJ2-2
D: TRBD2

CDR3: CASRVLTGGDYGYTF
V: TRBV6-5
J: TRBJ1-2
D: TRBD1

CDR3: CASSLIRGEQYF
V: TRBV5-1
J: TRBJ2-7
D: -

CDR3: CASSYGQPRSTEAFF
V: TRBV6-2/TRBV6-3
J: TRBJ1-1
D: -

CDR3: CASSEDSAGGYTQYF
V: TRBV6-4
J: TRBJ2-3
D: TRBD2

CDR3: CASNPPGTISYEQYF
V: TRBV28
J: TRBJ2-7
D: -

CDR3: CASSLEARGISSYEQYF
V: TRBV7-8
J: TRBJ2-7
D: -

CDR3: CASSFGGSVESNQPQHF
V: TRBV12-1
J: TRBJ1-5
D: -

CDR3: CASGLSAGGNEKLFF
V: TRBV12-5
J: TRBJ1-4
D: TRBD1

CDR3: CASSSFLQVESYEQYF
V: TRBV6-2/TRBV6-3
J: TRBJ2-7
D: -

CDR3: CASRLAGGQYNEQFF
V: TRBV7-9
J: TRBJ2-1
D: -

CDR3: CASSEFGQDTGELFF
V: TRBV2
J: TRBJ2-2
D: -

CDR3: CASSHPEGAEEEKLFF
V: TRBV4-1
J: TRBJ1-4
D: -

CDR3: CASEGEQEGYYGYTF
V: TRBV30
J: TRBJ1-2
D: -

CDR3: CASSLGSMGGLHEQYF
V: TRBV7-8
J: TRBJ2-7
D: -

CDR3: CASSSVGQGATNEKLFF
V: TRBV28
J: TRBJ1-4
D: TRBD1

CDR3: CASNSRSAQPQHF
V: TRBV19
J: TRBJ1-5
D: -

CDR3: CASSRDTNYGYTF
V: TRBV2
J: TRBJ1-2
D: -

CDR3: CASSPGTYEQYF
V: TRBV11-3
J: TRBJ2-7
D: -

CDR3: CATSDSSGQHGLFF
V: TRBV24-1
J: TRBJ1-4
D: TRBD1

CDR3: CASSQDTATQYF
V: TRBV14
J: TRBJ2-3
D: -

CDR3: CASSTTSGKQETQYF
V: TRBV6-2/TRBV6-3
J: TRBJ2-5
D: TRBD2

CDR3: CAIKGQGGYEQYF
V: TRBV10-3
J: TRBJ2-7
D: TRBD1

CDR3: CASSISEGGAYEQYF
V: TRBV19
J: TRBJ2-7
D: TRBD2

CDR3: CASSLAAASYNEQFF
V: TRBV5-4
J: TRBJ2-1
D: -

CDR3: CASSEGRGANYGYTF
V: TRBV2
J: TRBJ1-2
D: -

CDR3: CASSPGLAGVPSPKNIQYF
V: TRBV5-1
J: TRBJ2-4
D: TRBD2

CDR3: CASSRSDSYEQYF
V: TRBV7-2
J: TRBJ2-7
D: -

CDR3: CASRLDRVDEKLFF
V: TRBV5-1
J: TRBJ1-4
D: TRBD1

CDR3: CASSLRVGGGPQETQYF
V: TRBV28
J: TRBJ2-5
D: TRBD2

CDR3: CASSSGQGAFGYTF
V: TRBV11-2
J: TRBJ1-2
D: TRBD1

CDR3: CASSYSRQGPSYEQYF
V: TRBV6-5
J: TRBJ2-7
D: TRBD1

CDR3: CASSQGSLNQPQHF
V: TRBV6-5
J: TRBJ1-5
D: -

CDR3: CASSFGLAGSDTQYF
V: TRBV11-2
J: TRBJ2-3
D: TRBD2

CDR3: CASSMYYGSEQYF
V: TRBV5-5
J: TRBJ2-7
D: -

CDR3: CASSPRTSGGRTDTQYF
V: TRBV11-3
J: TRBJ2-3
D: TRBD2

CDR3: CASSAWSSNTEAFF
V: TRBV2
J: TRBJ1-1
D: -

CDR3: CASSETGSGGELFF
V: TRBV6-1
J: TRBJ2-2
D: TRBD1

CDR3: CASSPPGALDQPQHF
V: TRBV28
J: TRBJ1-5
D: -

CDR3: CASSLVGGGYTF
V: TRBV5-1
J: TRBJ1-2
D: -

CDR3: CASSQDAVGGGDTQYF
V: TRBV4-2
J: TRBJ2-3
D: -

CDR3: CASSPDISSGNTIYF
V: TRBV18
J: TRBJ1-3
D: -

CDR3: CASSSGGGINQPQHF
V: TRBV6-2/TRBV6-3
J: TRBJ1-5
D: -

CDR3: CSVARDRGLYEQYF
V: TRBV29-1
J: TRBJ2-7
D: TRBD1

CDR3: CASSPRSGDGYTF
V: TRBV18
J: TRBJ1-2
D: -

CDR3: CASSFARGQDEQFF
V: TRBV7-3
J: TRBJ2-1
D: TRBD1

CDR3: CASKKEPQETYEQYF
V: TRBV2
J: TRBJ2-7
D: -

CDR3: CASREGETQYF
V: TRBV2
J: TRBJ2-5
D: -

CDR3: CASSWNSPRDSNSPLHF
V: TRBV5-1
J: TRBJ1-6
D: TRBD1

CDR3: CASSEPSGAYNEQFF
V: TRBV2
J: TRBJ2-1
D: TRBD2

CDR3: CSVSTGQGYEQYF
V: TRBV29-1
J: TRBJ2-7
D: TRBD1

CDR3: CASSFLGGAVDEQFF
V: TRBV5-1
J: TRBJ2-1
D: -

CDR3: CASSLDPTSYEQYF
V: TRBV5-1
J: TRBJ2-7
D: -

CDR3: CASSQGPRGTDTQYF
V: TRBV4-1
J: TRBJ2-3
D: -

CDR3: CASSRKRSGRDEQFF
V: TRBV18
J: TRBJ2-1
D: TRBD2

CDR3: CAWSGTGTPRDTQYF
V: TRBV30
J: TRBJ2-3
D: TRBD1